What follows are 14 T cell receptor beta chains derived from one specimen sequenced in a study of blood T cell repertoires in COVID-19. Repertoires were generated with immunoSEQ multiplex PCR, while TCRdb's copy carries only in-frame clones and drops some. The profile shows about 200,000 clones, roughly 75% of them singletons. Sequenced: peripheral blood. Receptors originate from a woman in her sixties or seventies with acute or convalescent COVID-19.

This clone was found a few times. The chain combines TRBV19 with TRBJ2-7; 10 positions agree with TRBD2. The CDR3 runs 14 residues. V shed 5 bases, J shed 3 bases, and the junction held 4 bases outside the gene matches. Germline CDR1 LNHDA, CDR2 SQIVND (reference sequence). In nucleotides, the CDR3 is TGTGCCAGTAGTCCCGGGACTAGCGTCTACGAGCAGTACTTC. This codes for CASSPGTSVYEQYF.

V gene TRBV21-1 combines with J gene TRBJ2-5; the table's D gene call, TRBD2, was not cross checked with the DNA. TRBV21-1 is deemed a pseudogene. The CDR3 is made up of 12 amino acids. The CDR3 region is CASSSREETQYF. The CDR3 DNA reads as TGTGCCAGCAGCTCGCGGGAAGAGACCCAGTACTTC.

The chain couples TRBV7-2 to TRBJ2-2; 7 positions agree with TRBD2. The CDR3 consists of 15 residues. Trimming at V came to 2 bases and at J to 0 bases, leaving 0 bases not matched to a gene. The germline gives CDR1 SGHTA, CDR2 FQGNSA. This CDR3 reads CASSLLAANTGELFF. The CDR3 coding sequence is TGTGCCAGCAGCTTACTAGCGGCGAACACCGGGGAGCTGTTTTTT.

Comment on this clone: Other DNA sequences within the sample encode an identical CDR3. The CDR3 spells CASSESQPQHF. In DNA, the CDR3 is TGTGCCAGCAGTGAGTCACAGCCCCAGCATTTT. The chain combines TRBV6-1 with TRBJ1-5, with D uncertain. Germline V gives CDR1 MNHNS, CDR2 SASEGT. Trimming removed 3 bases from V and 7 bases from J, with 4 bases in between. The CDR3 totals 11 residues.

The rearrangement joins TRBV27 to TRBJ1-4; D possibly corresponds to TRBD1 (5 bases). The germline CDR1 and CDR2 sequences are MNHEY and SMNVEV (reference sequence). Between the trimmed V and J ends, which lost 5 bases and 0 bases, there was a span of 16 bases. This CDR3 has 17 residues. The CDR3 reads CASSLRGGASTNEKLFF. CDR3 DNA sequence: TGTGCCAGCAGTCTTAGGGGAGGGGCATCAACTAATGAAAAACTGTTTTTT.

The J gene is TRBJ1-3, the V gene TRBV18; D ambiguous. Germline V CDR1 and CDR2: KGHSH, LQKENI. This CDR3 is built from 15 residues. Between the trimmed V and J ends, which lost 3 bases and 4 bases, there was a span of 13 bases. The CDR3 region is CASSPTPGGGNTIYF. CDR3 coding DNA: TGTGCCAGCTCACCGACCCCCGGCGGGGGAAACACCATATATTTT.

This sequence joins TRBV7-8 and TRBJ2-1; the D gene is possibly TRBD1 (6 bases). Per germline, CDR1 SGHVS and CDR2 FQNEAQ. CDR3 length: 13 amino acids. V dropped 4 bases and J dropped 4 bases, with 8 bases sitting between them. The CDR3 DNA reads as TGTGCCAGCAGCTCTGACAGGTACAATGAGCAGTTCTTC. It codes for CASSSDRYNEQFF.

With respect to this clone: Other nucleotide sequences in the sample specify the same CDR3. The V gene is TRBV5-4, the J gene TRBJ1-1; 8 positions match TRBD1. Germline V CDR1 and CDR2: SGHNT, YYREEE (reference sequence). The J segment lost 4 bases and the V segment lost 2 bases, leaving 1 base of the junction unmatched. The CDR3 consists of 13 residues. DNA of the CDR3: TGTGCCAGCAGCTTCACAGGGGGCACTGAAGCTTTCTTT. Its translation: CASSFTGGTEAFF.

J is TRBJ2-1 and V is TRBV19, with 10 nucleotides matching TRBD2. V dropped 1 base and J dropped 8; count of bases not matched to a gene: 17. CDR3 length equals 19 residues. Germline lookup yields CDR1 LNHDA and CDR2 SQIVND (reference sequence). The CDR3 is CASSIAGTSVSWGLDEQFF. The CDR3 nucleotides are TGTGCCAGTAGTATAGCCGGGACTAGCGTTTCCTGGGGCTTGGATGAGCAGTTCTTC.

This chain connects TRBV6-5 to TRBJ2-7; possible D gene TRBD2, 5 bases. Trimming left V 9 bases short and J 1 base short, with 10 bases between. This CDR3 contains 12 residues. Germline lookup yields CDR1 MNHEY and CDR2 SVGAGI. This chain's CDR3 is CASSDPSYEQYF. For the CDR3, the DNA is TGTGCCAGTAGCGACCCGTCCTACGAGCAGTACTTC.

This clone was counted ten times or more. The chain has TRBV28 and TRBJ2-1; 13 nucleotides line up with TRBD2. Unmatched junction bases numbered 7, after V lost 5 bases and J lost 9 bases. Per the germline V gene, CDR1 is MDHEN and CDR2 is SYDVKM. The CDR3 covers 15 residues. The CDR3 reads CASSLGTSGTLEQFF. CDR3 in DNA: TGTGCCAGCAGTCTCGGGACTAGCGGGACTCTTGAGCAGTTCTTC.

This sequence joins TRBV28 and TRBJ1-5; TRBD1 aligns across 9 bases. Germline CDR1 reads MDHEN; CDR2 reads SYDVKM. The CDR3 contains 16 residues. The ends lost 6 bases at V and 4 bases at J; junction bases unmatched: 10. The CDR3 here is CASSAGQGPTNQPQHF. CDR3 nucleotides: TGTGCCAGCAGCGCTGGACAGGGGCCTACTAATCAGCCCCAGCATTTT.

This clone was observed a handful of times. The chain is built from TRBV5-1 and TRBJ1-4, with D perhaps matching TRBD1 (5 bases). The CDR3 loop spans 14 amino acids. CDR1 is SGHRS, CDR2 YFSETQ, per germline. The V end was cut by 3 bases, the J end by 5 bases, with 11 bases between. The CDR3, as DNA: TGCGCCAGCAGCTGGGGACGGGGGAATGAAAAACTGTTTTTT. This codes for CASSWGRGNEKLFF. The variable domain in full, with the rest retrieved from reference TRBV5-1 and TRBJ1-4, is KAGVTQTPRYLIKTRGQQVTLSCSPISGHRSVSWYQQTPGQGLQFLFEYFSETQRNKGNFPGRFSGRQFSNSRSEMNVSTLELGDSALYLCASSWGRGNEKLFFGSGTQLSVL.

J is TRBJ2-5 and V is TRBV20-1; possibly TRBD1 for D (5 bases). Trimming took off 3 bases at V and 5 bases at J, with 13 bases between the two ends. CDR3 size: 13 residues. Looked up from germline, CDR1 is DFQATT and CDR2 is SNEGSKA (reference sequence). CDR3 coding DNA: TGCAGTGCTAGTCGGGCAAAGGGGGAGACCCAGTACTTC. Translating it yields CSASRAKGETQYF.